Presented here are 30 T cell receptor beta chains from one specimen sequenced in a study of blood T cells in healthy people across ages. For the second PCR, which ran for about 6 to 11 cycles, a sample-barcoded 5' primer and a J-beta primer mix were used. TCRdb reprocessed the 5' RACE reads with MiXCR, giving one entry per CDR3 protein. Counted here are about 380,000 distinct CDR3 sequences, more than 45% occurring once; the ten biggest clones make up over 40%. What was sequenced was blood. All receptors come from a man aged 60-69 years in good health.

The chain combines TRBV7-8 with TRBJ1-2; 7 bases map to TRBD1. The CDR3 consists of 15 residues. Looked up from germline, CDR1 is SGHVS and CDR2 is FQNEAQ. The ends lost 0 bases at V and 4 bases at J; junction bases unmatched: 5. The CDR3 DNA reads as TGTGCCAGCAGCTTAGCGACAGGGAGTGGCTATGGCTACACCTTC. It translates to CASSLATGSGYGYTF.

The count of this clonotype is one. The V gene is TRBV27, the J gene TRBJ2-1, with no clear D. The germline V gene has CDR1 MNHEY and CDR2 SMNVEV (reference sequence). Between the trimmed V and J ends, which lost 7 bases and 4 bases, there was a span of 20 bases. The CDR3 length is 16 residues. As DNA, the CDR3 is TGTGCCAGCAATTTCGTCGGAACCCCGGTGTACAATGAGCAGTTCTTC. Residues: CASNFVGTPVYNEQFF.

This clonotype occurred once. This chain connects TRBV6-1 to TRBJ2-1; the D gene is possibly TRBD1 (6 bases). The CDR3 runs 14 residues. Trimming took 1 base from V and 4 from J, leaving 8 bases between them. Germline values: CDR1 MNHNS, CDR2 SASEGT. CDR3 region: CASSEGTAYNEQFF. For the CDR3, the DNA is TGTGCCAGCAGTGAAGGGACAGCGTACAATGAGCAGTTCTTC.

This clonotype appeared a single time. This sequence joins TRBV15 and TRBJ2-5; 8 bases fit TRBD1. The J call may be in error: the DNA end matches TRBJ2-7 better. The germline CDR1 and CDR2 sequences are LNHNV and YYDKDF (reference sequence). The CDR3 is 15 residues long. The CDR3 region is CATSRAGRGLSEQYF. The CDR3, as DNA: TGTGCCACCAGCAGAGCTGGCAGGGGGCTTTCCGAGCAGTACTTC.

The genes are TRBV20-1 and TRBJ2-7; D might be TRBD1 (6 bases). The CDR3 totals 15 residues. Germline assignment: CDR1 DFQATT and CDR2 SNEGSKA (reference sequence). V was clipped by 3 bases and J by 2 bases, with 17 bases between them. The CDR3 is CSARIQGKKAYEQYF. CDR3 coding DNA: TGCAGTGCTAGGATACAGGGAAAGAAGGCCTACGAGCAGTACTTC.

V usage is TRBV28 and J usage is TRBJ2-4; D tentatively fits TRBD1 or TRBD2 (5 bases each). Trimming shortened V by 1 base and J by 7 bases, and 11 bases separated the two germline ends. CDR1 is MDHEN, CDR2 SYDVKM, per germline. The CDR3 is 14 amino acids. CDR3 protein: CASSLLGDGNIQYF. DNA of the CDR3: TGTGCCAGCAGTTTATTAGGGGACGGGAACATTCAGTACTTC.

In its sample, this clonotype was seen many times. This chain connects TRBV4-3 to TRBJ2-3; no clear D gene. The CDR3 runs 15 residues. Germline CDR1 and CDR2: LGHNA and YSLEER. The V end lost 1 base, the J end lost 1 base, and 9 bases lay between the germline ends. For the CDR3, the DNA is TGCGCCAGCAGCCAAGCCGGCGGCGGCACAGATACGCAGTATTTT. Its translation: CASSQAGGGTDTQYF.

This clonotype has more than one count but fewer than ten. The chain is built from TRBV2 and TRBJ2-1; possible D gene TRBD1, 6 bases. This CDR3 has 13 residues. Germline CDR1 reads SNHLY; CDR2 reads FYNNEI. The V end lost 3 bases, the J end lost 7 bases, and 10 bases lay between the germline ends. In DNA form, the CDR3 reads TGTGCCAGCAGTGATAACAGGGTAAATGAGCAGTTCTTC. Amino acid sequence: CASSDNRVNEQFF.

V is TRBV24-1 and J is TRBJ1-4; D is undetermined. The CDR3 is 14 amino acids. Germline CDR1 is KGHDR and CDR2 is SFDVKD. V lost 10 bases, J lost 5 bases, and 16 bases lay in between. In DNA, the CDR3 is TGTGCCACGGGAACCTTCCGGGAGAATGAAAAACTGTTTTTT. Protein sequence: CATGTFRENEKLFF.

This CDR3 is CASSGKSRSSYNEQYF. In nucleotides, the CDR3 is TGTGCCAGCAGCGGAAAAAGCAGGAGCTCCTACAATGAGCAGTACTTC. The rearrangement uses TRBV9 and TRBJ2-1; D uncertain. The DNA end favors TRBJ2-7, so the J call may be wrong. The CDR3 consists of 16 residues. CDR1 and CDR2 (germline): SGDLS, YYNGEE.

This clonotype occurred a few times. V gene TRBV9 combines with J gene TRBJ2-1; 7 bases line up with TRBD2. Trimming removed 3 bases from V and 2 bases from J; junction bases left unmatched: 2. The V gene's germline CDR1 is SGDLS and CDR2 YYNGEE. This CDR3 has 14 residues. CDR3 sequence: CASSAGTTYNEQFF. The CDR3 DNA reads as TGTGCCAGCAGCGCCGGGACTACCTACAATGAGCAGTTCTTC.

This clonotype is a singleton in its sample. Here the CDR3 DNA reads TGCAGTGCCGTCGACAGTTATAACTATGGCTACACCTTC. Amino acids: CSAVDSYNYGYTF. The rearrangement uses TRBV20-1 and TRBJ1-2; the D gene is possibly TRBD1 (5 bases). The CDR3 is made up of 13 amino acids. V was clipped by 6 bases and J by 1 base, with 12 bases between them. The germline V gene encodes CDR1 DFQATT and CDR2 SNEGSKA (reference sequence).

This clonotype was detected many times. V and J are TRBV7-7 and TRBJ2-7; D tentatively reads TRBD1 or TRBD2 (6 bases each). This CDR3 has 13 amino acids. The germline gives CDR1 SSHAT, CDR2 FNYEAQ (reference sequence). The CDR3 loop reads CASGRDTPYEQYF. The DNA of the CDR3 is TGTGCTAGCGGCCGGGACACCCCCTACGAGCAGTACTTC.

This clonotype has ten or more counts. The chain uses TRBV20-1 and TRBJ2-7; 7 nucleotides line up with TRBD1. CDR1 is DFQATT and CDR2 is SNEGSKA in the germline V gene (reference sequence). The length of the CDR3 is 13 residues. V shed 5 bases and J 2 bases; nucleotides not matched to a gene: 6. The CDR3 loop reads CSASPTGAYEQYF. The CDR3 DNA is TGCAGTGCTTCTCCCACAGGGGCCTACGAGCAGTACTTC.

The rearrangement links TRBV28 to TRBJ2-1, with D tentatively TRBD2 (6 bases). Germline lookup yields CDR1 MDHEN and CDR2 SYDVKM. Trimming took off 5 bases at V and 4 bases at J, with 15 bases between the two ends. This CDR3 is 15 amino acids long. CDR3 DNA sequence: TGTGCCAGCAGTGAACCGGGACTCTCGTACAATGAGCAGTTCTTC. Translating it yields CASSEPGLSYNEQFF.

The V call is TRBV20-1, the J call TRBJ2-1; a possible D gene is TRBD1 (6 bases). CDR3 length equals 14 residues. V was trimmed by 6 bases and J by 6 bases, leaving 18 bases between them. The germline CDR1 and CDR2 sequences are DFQATT and SNEGSKA (reference sequence). This CDR3 reads CSAPGHVSLNEQFF. The CDR3 DNA sequence: TGCAGTGCCCCGGGACACGTTAGCCTCAATGAGCAGTTCTTC.

This rearrangement joins TRBV4-2 to TRBJ2-3, with 8 positions matching TRBD1. CDR1 is LGHNA, CDR2 YNFKEQ, per germline. Trimming at V came to 3 bases and at J to 3 bases, leaving 11 bases not matched to a gene. This CDR3 comprises 17 residues. The CDR3 sequence: CASSHGRTGRQTDTQYF. The CDR3 region has the DNA TGTGCCAGCAGCCACGGACGGACAGGGAGACAAACAGATACGCAGTATTTT.

Here the CDR3 reads CASSSSGGSGGQFF. DNA for the CDR3: TGCGCCAGCAGTTCGAGCGGGGGGTCCGGCGGGCAGTTCTTC. The chain couples TRBV5-1 to TRBJ2-1; TRBD2 matches 9 bases. This CDR3 spans 14 amino acids. The junction had 12 bases not matched to a gene; V was cut back by 5 bases and J by 12 bases. The germline V gene encodes CDR1 SGHRS and CDR2 YFSETQ. The variable domain in full, with the rest retrieved from reference TRBV5-1 and TRBJ2-1, is KAGVTQTPRYLIKTRGQQVTLSCSPISGHRSVSWYQQTPGQGLQFLFEYFSETQRNKGNFPGRFSGRQFSNSRSEMNVSTLELGDSALYLCASSSSGGSGGQFFGPGTRLTVL.

The chain links TRBV29-1 to TRBJ2-1; weak D call: TRBD1 (5 bases). Per germline, CDR1 SQVTM and CDR2 ANQGSEA. CDR3 length: 15 amino acids. V was shortened by 0 bases and J by 13 bases, with 22 bases between the two germline ends. CDR3 sequence: CSVEDQKTALGTQFF. The CDR3 DNA sequence: TGCAGCGTTGAAGATCAAAAGACAGCCCTTGGCACTCAGTTCTTC.

The rearrangement links TRBV6-7 to TRBJ2-5, with no clear D. TRBV6-7 is an ORF; its function is uncertain. This CDR3 spans 17 amino acids. Deletions cut 2 bases from V and 3 bases from J, with 19 bases between. The CDR3, as DNA: TGTGCCAGCAGTTACCCTCGACCCGAGTCGTGGGAAGAGACCCAGTACTTC. Amino acid sequence: CASSYPRPESWEETQYF.

V usage is TRBV3-1 and J usage is TRBJ2-3, with D uncertain. V lost 8 bases and J lost 2, with 11 bases in between. The CDR3 has 13 residues. CDR1 LGHDT and CDR2 YNNKEL come from the germline V gene (reference sequence). The CDR3 nucleotides read TGTGCCAGCGCCCTGGGGTCCACAGATACGCAGTATTTT. This encodes CASALGSTDTQYF.

This chain links TRBV27 with TRBJ2-7; D uncertain. The V gene lost 2 bases and the J gene lost 7 bases, with 12 bases spanning the gap. Germline loops: CDR1 MNHEY, CDR2 SMNVEV (reference sequence). CDR3 length equals 13 residues. CDR3: CASSLRSRDEQYF. CDR3 nucleotides: TGTGCCAGCAGTTTACGGTCCCGCGATGAGCAGTACTTC.

The V call is TRBV5-1, the J call TRBJ1-1; the D is unclear. Germline CDR1 reads SGHRS; CDR2 reads YFSETQ. The CDR3 extends over 15 amino acids. The ends were cut back, 4 bases at V and 0 bases at J, with 13 bases in the middle. The CDR3 protein is CASSAVGRLNTEAFF. As DNA, the CDR3 is TGCGCCAGCAGCGCCGTAGGAAGACTGAACACTGAAGCTTTCTTT.

The chain links TRBV6-4 to TRBJ2-1, with D uncertain. CDR3 length: 15 residues. Germline values: CDR1 MRHNA, CDR2 SNTAGT. Trimming shortened V by 5 bases and J by 4 bases, and 15 bases separated the two germline ends. CDR3 in amino acids: CASSSGFASYNEQFF. The CDR3 nucleotides read TGTGCCAGCAGTTCTGGGTTCGCATCTTACAATGAGCAGTTCTTC.

For this clonotype: Just one base apart from a much larger clone, this may be a read error. V and J are TRBV7-2 and TRBJ2-7; TRBD1 might be the D (6 bases). Germline CDR1 is SGHTA and CDR2 is FQGNSA. The CDR3 totals 15 residues. The chain's CDR3 is CASSLAGTNSYVQYF. CDR3 nucleotides: TGTGCCAGCAGCTTAGCGGGGACAAACTCCTACGTGCAGTACTTC.

V and J are TRBV2 and TRBJ1-2; 7 nucleotides match TRBD1. The length of the CDR3 is 13 residues. Unmatched junction bases numbered 7, after V lost 8 bases and J lost 4 bases. CDR1 is SNHLY and CDR2 is FYNNEI in the germline V gene. As DNA, the CDR3 is TGTGCCAGCGCAGGGGGGCGCAGCTATGGCTACACCTTC. It is translated as CASAGGRSYGYTF.

This chain connects TRBV4-2 to TRBJ2-1; D possibly corresponds to TRBD2 (6 bases). Germline CDR1 LGHNA, CDR2 YNFKEQ. Trimming stripped 0 bases from V and 10 bases from J, with 16 bases between. CDR3 length equals 15 residues. This CDR3 is CASSQDDGSKWEQFF. CDR3 nucleotide sequence: TGTGCCAGCAGCCAAGATGACGGGAGTAAATGGGAGCAGTTCTTC.

The chain is built from TRBV25-1 and TRBJ2-7; D gene unclear. The CDR3 extends over 16 amino acids. From germline, CDR1 is MGHDK and CDR2 SYGVNS. V was trimmed by 7 bases and J by 0 bases, leaving 19 bases between them. In DNA, the CDR3 is TGTGCCAGCACCCGAACCCCCCGCAGGAGCTCCTACGAGCAGTACTTC. It encodes CASTRTPRRSSYEQYF.

This clonotype was seen a handful of times. This chain uses TRBV14 with TRBJ2-5, with D hard to call. The J call may be in error: the DNA end matches TRBJ2-7 better. The CDR3 is made up of 13 amino acids. CDR1 SGHDN and CDR2 FVKESK come from the germline V gene. CDR3 amino acids: CASSQIVSYEQYF. The CDR3 coding sequence is TGTGCCAGCAGCCAGATCGTCTCCTACGAGCAGTACTTC.

This clonotype appeared a single time. The chain links TRBV5-1 to TRBJ2-3; D not certain. Germline V gene lookup returns CDR1 SGHRS and CDR2 YFSETQ. Between the trimmed V and J ends, which lost 7 bases and 0 bases, there was a span of 15 bases. The CDR3 is 15 amino acids. The CDR3 region is CASADGVPSTDTQYF. The CDR3 DNA is TGCGCCAGCGCCGATGGTGTCCCTAGCACAGATACGCAGTATTTT.